Listed below are T cell receptor beta chains from one sample, sequenced in a study of breast tumors, draining lymph nodes, adjacent tissues. From the multiplex PCR reads, TCRdb called clonotypes with MiXCR, one entry per CDR3 protein. This table holds approximately 170,000 distinct CDR3 sequences, approximately 33% found once. The specimen was axillary lymph node tissue. The receptors originated from a female donor with breast cancer. Some clones in this sample may be carry-over from other donors' samples. Each CDR3 is given with its conserved first and last residue. Fields, in order: J gene, D gene, V gene, clone size, CDR3 DNA, CDR3 protein. D genes are given only for firm matches. Clone size is shown for a subset of rows, as once, few, many or a class of expanded clone.

j_gene: TRBJ2-7; d_gene: -; v_gene: TRBV24-1; abundance: -; CDR3nt: TGTGCCACCAGTGACGGGACCGACGAGCAGTACTTC; CDR3aa: CATSDGTDEQYF
j_gene: TRBJ1-2; d_gene: -; v_gene: TRBV28; abundance: -; CDR3nt: TGTGCCAGCAGTTTAGGGGGCGACTACACCTTC; CDR3aa: CASSLGGDYTF
j_gene: TRBJ2-1; d_gene: -; v_gene: TRBV12-3/TRBV12-4; abundance: -; CDR3nt: TGTGCCAGCAGTTACGCGGGACAACCGGGGTACAATGAGCAGTTCTTC; CDR3aa: CASSYAGQPGYNEQFF
j_gene: TRBJ2-7; d_gene: -; v_gene: TRBV20-1; abundance: many; CDR3nt: TGCAGTGCTAGACGGTCCCTAGCTCCCAACGAGCAGTACTTC; CDR3aa: CSARRSLAPNEQYF
j_gene: TRBJ2-7; d_gene: -; v_gene: TRBV27; abundance: few; CDR3nt: TGTGCCAGCAGTTTGCGACAGTCCTACGAGCAGTACTTC; CDR3aa: CASSLRQSYEQYF
j_gene: TRBJ2-3; d_gene: TRBD2; v_gene: TRBV7-3; abundance: many; CDR3nt: TGTGCCAGCAGCTTAAACGGGGGGGGAAGCACAGATACGCAGTATTTT; CDR3aa: CASSLNGGGSTDTQYF
j_gene: TRBJ2-3; d_gene: -; v_gene: TRBV7-9; abundance: many; CDR3nt: TGTGCCAGCAGCCACCAAAAAGGGACTTATAGCACAGATACGCAGTATTTT; CDR3aa: CASSHQKGTYSTDTQYF
j_gene: TRBJ1-2; d_gene: -; v_gene: TRBV5-4; abundance: few; CDR3nt: TGTGCCAGCAGCTCGGCGATTCCGGCGAACTATGGCTACACCTTC; CDR3aa: CASSSAIPANYGYTF
j_gene: TRBJ1-2; d_gene: -; v_gene: TRBV5-5; abundance: many; CDR3nt: TGTGCCAGCGGGCCAAATACGGACAGCTATGGCTACACCTTC; CDR3aa: CASGPNTDSYGYTF
j_gene: TRBJ2-5; d_gene: TRBD2; v_gene: TRBV20-1; abundance: many; CDR3nt: TGCAGTGCTAGTAGCGGGGGGCCCTACCAAGAGACCCAGTACTTC; CDR3aa: CSASSGGPYQETQYF
j_gene: TRBJ1-2; d_gene: -; v_gene: TRBV6-2/TRBV6-3; abundance: many; CDR3nt: TGTGCCAGCAGTCCCGGGACACTCAGGGGCTACACCTTC; CDR3aa: CASSPGTLRGYTF
j_gene: TRBJ1-2; d_gene: -; v_gene: TRBV12-3/TRBV12-4; abundance: many; CDR3nt: TGTGCCAGCAGTTCCGGGAGTAATAACTATGGCTACACCTTC; CDR3aa: CASSSGSNNYGYTF
j_gene: TRBJ2-1; d_gene: -; v_gene: TRBV29-1; abundance: -; CDR3nt: TGCAGCGTTGAAGGTCTGCTTAATGAGCAGTTCTTC; CDR3aa: CSVEGLLNEQFF
j_gene: TRBJ1-6; d_gene: -; v_gene: TRBV2; abundance: many; CDR3nt: TGTGCCAGCATGGAGGACAGCATTTATAATTCACCCCTCCACTTT; CDR3aa: CASMEDSIYNSPLHF
j_gene: TRBJ2-5; d_gene: TRBD2; v_gene: TRBV18; abundance: many; CDR3nt: TGTGCCAGCTCATCACTTAGACTAGCGGGGCAAGAGACCCAGTACTTC; CDR3aa: CASSSLRLAGQETQYF
j_gene: TRBJ2-7; d_gene: TRBD2; v_gene: TRBV10-2; abundance: many; CDR3nt: TGCGCCAGCAGGTCTAGCGGGGGAACATCCTACGAGCAGTACTTC; CDR3aa: CASRSSGGTSYEQYF
j_gene: TRBJ1-2; d_gene: -; v_gene: TRBV7-8; abundance: many; CDR3nt: TGTGCCAGCAGCTTAGCAACAGCCTATGGCTACACCTTC; CDR3aa: CASSLATAYGYTF
j_gene: TRBJ1-1; d_gene: -; v_gene: TRBV9; abundance: few; CDR3nt: TGTGCCAGCAGCACCCGACAGGATGCCCTTGACCCCTTTGAAGCTTTCTTT; CDR3aa: CASSTRQDALDPFEAFF
j_gene: TRBJ2-1; d_gene: -; v_gene: TRBV7-6; abundance: many; CDR3nt: TGTGCCAGCAGCTTACGACCCTTTGATGGAAACAATGAGCAGTTCTTC; CDR3aa: CASSLRPFDGNNEQFF
j_gene: TRBJ2-1; d_gene: TRBD2; v_gene: TRBV7-9; abundance: -; CDR3nt: TGTGCCAGCAGCAATAGATGGTCGCGGACTAGCGGGGGCTTCAATGAGCAGTTCTTC; CDR3aa: CASSNRWSRTSGGFNEQFF
j_gene: TRBJ1-6; d_gene: -; v_gene: TRBV6-5; abundance: many; CDR3nt: TGTGCCAGCAGTGGTGGGTTATTGGGTTCACCCCTCCACTTT; CDR3aa: CASSGGLLGSPLHF
j_gene: TRBJ2-7; d_gene: TRBD1; v_gene: TRBV5-8; abundance: -; CDR3nt: TGTGCCAGCAGCGACGGACAGGCCTACGAGCAGTACTTC; CDR3aa: CASSDGQAYEQYF
j_gene: TRBJ2-3; d_gene: -; v_gene: TRBV19; abundance: many; CDR3nt: TGTGCCAGTAGCCCGCCCTTTAGGAGGGATACGCAGTATTTT; CDR3aa: CASSPPFRRDTQYF
j_gene: TRBJ2-2; d_gene: TRBD1; v_gene: TRBV5-5; abundance: many; CDR3nt: TGTGCCAGCAGCCCCGGGACAGGGGGTTTGGGGACCGGGGAGCTGTTTTTT; CDR3aa: CASSPGTGGLGTGELFF
j_gene: TRBJ2-7; d_gene: -; v_gene: TRBV12-5; abundance: few; CDR3nt: TGTGCTAGTGGTTTCGCCCTGTCCGGAGGTAGCGGCTACCCCTACGAGCAGTACTTC; CDR3aa: CASGFALSGGSGYPYEQYF
j_gene: TRBJ2-7; d_gene: -; v_gene: TRBV30; abundance: many; CDR3nt: TGTGCCTGGAGTGCGGGGATCTACGAGCAGTACTTC; CDR3aa: CAWSAGIYEQYF
j_gene: TRBJ2-2; d_gene: TRBD2; v_gene: TRBV20-1; abundance: -; CDR3nt: TGCAGTGCCCGGGGACTAGCGGGAGTCACCGGGGAGCTGTTTTTT; CDR3aa: CSARGLAGVTGELFF
j_gene: TRBJ1-6; d_gene: -; v_gene: TRBV12-3/TRBV12-4; abundance: many; CDR3nt: TGTGCCAGCAGTTTAGCTTATCAGGGCATGAATTCACCCCTCCACTTT; CDR3aa: CASSLAYQGMNSPLHF
j_gene: TRBJ1-4; d_gene: -; v_gene: TRBV5-1; abundance: many; CDR3nt: TGCGCCAGCAGCTGGGGACGGGGGGGTAATGAAAAACTGTTTTTT; CDR3aa: CASSWGRGGNEKLFF
j_gene: TRBJ2-3; d_gene: -; v_gene: TRBV12-3/TRBV12-4; abundance: many; CDR3nt: TGTGCCAGCAGCACAGGGAGGGCAGATACGCAGTATTTT; CDR3aa: CASSTGRADTQYF
j_gene: TRBJ1-6; d_gene: TRBD1; v_gene: TRBV5-8; abundance: many; CDR3nt: TGTGCCAGCAGCTCACTGGACAGGGTCGGTCCACCCCTCCACTTT; CDR3aa: CASSSLDRVGPPLHF
j_gene: TRBJ2-7; d_gene: TRBD1; v_gene: TRBV20-1; abundance: many; CDR3nt: TGCAGTGCTACAAGGACAGGGACCTACGAGCAGTACTTC; CDR3aa: CSATRTGTYEQYF
j_gene: TRBJ2-1; d_gene: TRBD2; v_gene: TRBV25-1; abundance: -; CDR3nt: TGTGCCAGCAGTGCTAGGGGGATGGGACTAGGATACAATGAGCAGTTCTTC; CDR3aa: CASSARGMGLGYNEQFF
j_gene: TRBJ1-1; d_gene: -; v_gene: TRBV5-6; abundance: few; CDR3nt: TGTGCCAGCAGCTTGGTCGGGGGGAACACTGAAGCTTTCTTT; CDR3aa: CASSLVGGNTEAFF
j_gene: TRBJ2-5; d_gene: -; v_gene: TRBV18; abundance: many; CDR3nt: TGTGCCAGCTCCGCAGGGCCCCACCAAGAGACCCAGTACTTC; CDR3aa: CASSAGPHQETQYF
j_gene: TRBJ2-7; d_gene: TRBD2; v_gene: TRBV9; abundance: many; CDR3nt: TGTGCCAGCAGCGCCGGGGGGGCCGATATCAACGAGCAGTACTTC; CDR3aa: CASSAGGADINEQYF
j_gene: TRBJ1-5; d_gene: -; v_gene: TRBV6-2/TRBV6-3; abundance: -; CDR3nt: TGTGCCAGCAGTTTCTCTGCGGGACGTATCAATCAGCCCCAGCATTTT; CDR3aa: CASSFSAGRINQPQHF
j_gene: TRBJ2-3; d_gene: TRBD1; v_gene: TRBV12-3/TRBV12-4; abundance: -; CDR3nt: TGTGCCAGCTCTGCGACAGGGGCCCTAGATACGCAGTATTTT; CDR3aa: CASSATGALDTQYF
j_gene: TRBJ1-2; d_gene: TRBD1; v_gene: TRBV3-1; abundance: -; CDR3nt: TGTGCCAGCAGCCAAGATCCTGGGACAGGGTATGGCTACACCTTC; CDR3aa: CASSQDPGTGYGYTF